Below, 31 T cell receptor beta chains from the same sample are listed, as sequenced in a study of blood T cell repertoires in COVID-19. Produced via immunoSEQ multiplex PCR; TCRdb's table is partial and in-frame only. The repertoire has about 350,000 clones, roughly 90% of them found once; the top ten carry approximately 0.93%. The sequenced sample was PBMCs or T cells enriched from blood (not recorded which). The receptors shown here come from a woman in her thirties who had been exposed to COVID-19.

This chain uses TRBV4-2 with TRBJ1-4; D is perhaps TRBD1 (6 bases). The CDR3 length is 15 residues. Per germline, CDR1 LGHNA and CDR2 YNFKEQ. The V end was cut by 3 bases, the J end by 1 base, with 9 bases between. The CDR3 DNA is TGTGCCAGCAGCCAGCCGACAGGAACTAATGAAAAACTGTTTTTT. This encodes CASSQPTGTNEKLFF.

V is TRBV27 and J is TRBJ1-1, with a tentative D call TRBD1 (6 bases). V was trimmed by 3 bases and J by 1 base, leaving 12 bases between them. The CDR3 is made up of 15 amino acids. Per the germline V gene, CDR1 is MNHEY and CDR2 is SMNVEV (reference sequence). The CDR3 reads CASSLQPRGNTEAFF. The CDR3 DNA sequence: TGTGCCAGCAGTTTGCAGCCCAGGGGGAACACTGAAGCTTTCTTT.

The chain employs TRBV19 and TRBJ1-2; D is perhaps TRBD1 (6 bases). CDR3 length: 14 amino acids. From germline, CDR1 is LNHDA and CDR2 SQIVND (reference sequence). Trimming stripped 9 bases from V and 1 base from J, with 15 bases between. The CDR3 region is CASGPQGINYGYTF. CDR3 nucleotide sequence: TGTGCCAGCGGACCCCAGGGGATTAACTATGGCTACACCTTC. Full variable domain (missing parts from reference TRBV19 and TRBJ1-2): DGGITQSPKYLFRKEGQNVTLSCEQNLNHDAMYWYRQDPGQGLRLIYYSQIVNDFQKGDIAEGYSVSREKKESFPLTVTSAQKNPTAFYLCASGPQGINYGYTFGSGTRLTVV.

The V gene is TRBV28, the J gene TRBJ2-7, with 10 nucleotides matching TRBD1. The CDR3 is made up of 15 amino acids. V trimming: 6 bases; J trimming: 3 bases; junction bases outside the gene matches: 8. Per the germline V gene, CDR1 is MDHEN and CDR2 is SYDVKM. The CDR3 protein is CASSPGTGVLYEQYF. The CDR3 nucleotides are TGTGCCAGCAGCCCCGGGACAGGGGTTCTCTACGAGCAGTACTTC.

A note on this clone: Mismatch with germline at one junction end may stem from a read error. This chain joins TRBV24-1 and TRBJ1-1, with D perhaps matching TRBD1 (6 bases). CDR1 and CDR2 from the germline V gene are KGHDR and SFDVKD. The CDR3 consists of 13 residues. CDR3 DNA sequence: TGTGCCACCAGTGACGACTGGGACACGGAAGCTTTCTTT. This encodes CATSDDWDTEAFF.

CDR3 in amino acids: CASSELAGAFNEQFF. The CDR3 DNA reads TGTGCCAGCTCAGAACTAGCGGGAGCGTTCAATGAGCAGTTCTTC. The V gene is TRBV18, the J gene TRBJ2-1, with 11 nucleotides matching TRBD2. The CDR3 covers 15 residues. J lost 6 bases, V lost 5 bases, and 6 bases had no gene match. CDR1 and CDR2 (germline): KGHSH, LQKENI.

The chain uses TRBV12-3 or TRBV12-4 and TRBJ2-1; D remains unclear. The CDR3 has 13 amino acids. With 5 bases removed from V and 2 bases from J, the gap between germline ends came to 7 bases. CDR3 in DNA: TGTGCCAGCAGTCTCGGAGCCTACAATGAGCAGTTCTTC. Encoded protein: CASSLGAYNEQFF.

The chain carries TRBV24-1 and TRBJ2-5, with 14 nucleotides matching TRBD2. The CDR3 is 15 residues long. The ends lost 4 bases at V and 4 bases at J; junction bases unmatched: 1. Germline V lookup: CDR1 KGHDR, CDR2 SFDVKD. The DNA for the CDR3 is TGTGCCACCAGTGACGGGACTAGCGGGAGAGAGACCCAGTACTTC. This encodes CATSDGTSGRETQYF.

Here the CDR3 DNA reads TGTGCCAGCAGTTCCCCCCGCTCTGGAAACACCATATATTTT. Amino acid sequence: CASSSPRSGNTIYF. The rearrangement joins TRBV28 to TRBJ1-3; D unresolved. The CDR3 runs to 14 residues. CDR1 and CDR2 from the germline V gene are MDHEN and SYDVKM. Deletions cut 4 bases from V and 0 bases from J, with 7 bases between. The full variable domain, in which reference TRBV28 and TRBJ1-3 provide the parts outside the CDR3, is DVKVTQSSRYLVKRTGEKVFLECVQDMDHENMFWYRQDPGLGLRLIYFSYDVKMKEKGDIPEGYSVSREKKERFSLILESASTNQTSMYLCASSSPRSGNTIYFGEGSWLTVV.

The rearrangement uses TRBV11-3 and TRBJ2-1, with 13 bases that match TRBD2. In germline, CDR1 is SGHNT, CDR2 YENEEA. V gave up 5 bases and J gave up 7 bases; unmatched junction bases: 5. This CDR3 has 15 residues. CDR3 sequence reads: CASSISGLAGNEQFF. CDR3 nucleotide sequence: TGTGCCAGCAGCATCTCGGGACTAGCGGGAAATGAGCAGTTCTTC.

The V and J genes are TRBV5-8 and TRBJ1-5; 7 nucleotides align to TRBD1. CDR1 is SGHTS and CDR2 is YDEGEE in the germline V gene. V shed 5 bases, J shed 5 bases, and the junction held 13 bases outside the gene matches. This CDR3 is built from 16 residues. The CDR3 is CASSVTQGKVDQPQHF. CDR3 nucleotide sequence: TGTGCCAGCAGTGTCACACAGGGGAAGGTGGATCAGCCCCAGCATTTT.

The chain uses TRBV6-1 and TRBJ1-4, with a tentative D call TRBD1 (5 bases). Germline V gene sequence: CDR1 MNHNS, CDR2 SASEGT. CDR3 size: 14 residues. V was clipped by 1 base and J by 5 bases, with 8 bases between them. CDR3 nucleotide sequence: TGTGCCAGCAGTGAAGACAGGTTAAATGAAAAACTGTTTTTT. Amino acid sequence: CASSEDRLNEKLFF.

The chain carries TRBV6-4 and TRBJ2-2; no firm D call. Germline CDR1 is MRHNA and CDR2 is SNTAGT. Trimming removed 5 bases from V and 1 base from J, with 8 bases in between. This CDR3 region has 14 residues. The CDR3: CASSIDWNTGELFF. The CDR3 coding sequence is TGTGCCAGCAGTATTGACTGGAACACCGGGGAGCTGTTTTTT.

In nucleotides, the CDR3 is TGCGCCAGCTTAGAACGGCAGCGGGCTGGGTACACTGAAGCTTTCTTT. Translation gives CASLERQRAGYTEAFF. The rearrangement uses TRBV23-1 and TRBJ1-1; D is unresolved. TRBV23-1 is flagged as an ORF with uncertain function. The CDR3 consists of 16 residues. Trimming shortened V by 8 bases and J by 3 bases, and 22 bases separated the two germline ends.

The rearrangement uses TRBV18 and TRBJ1-1, with D possibly TRBD1 on 5 matching bases. The CDR3 loop spans 15 amino acids. Germline loops: CDR1 KGHSH, CDR2 LQKENI. V was cut by 6 bases and J by 4 bases, with 18 bases left in between. This chain's CDR3 is CASSLGGEGGTEAFF. The CDR3 DNA reads TGTGCCAGCTCGCTAGGAGGGGAGGGCGGCACTGAAGCTTTCTTT.

This rearrangement joins TRBV9 to TRBJ2-2, with 8 bases matching TRBD1. The CDR3 has 16 amino acids. CDR1 and CDR2 from the germline V gene are SGDLS and YYNGEE. V lost 0 bases to trimming and J lost 3 bases; unmatched junction nucleotides: 4. The CDR3 here is CASSVDGTGYTGELFF. DNA for the CDR3: TGTGCCAGCAGCGTAGATGGGACAGGTTACACCGGGGAGCTGTTTTTT.

The chain is built from TRBV7-9 and TRBJ2-1, with 13 bases fitting TRBD2. Trimming at V came to 5 bases and at J to 9 bases, leaving 7 bases not matched to a gene. The CDR3 is 15 amino acids. The V gene's germline CDR1 is SEHNR and CDR2 FQNEAQ (reference sequence). CDR3 DNA sequence: TGTGCCAGCAGCCTAGATGGACTAGCGGGAGTTGAGCAGTTCTTC. This sequence encodes CASSLDGLAGVEQFF.

The chain links TRBV28 to TRBJ1-2; TRBD1 might be the D (5 bases). The CDR3 is 13 residues long. The germline V gene has CDR1 MDHEN and CDR2 SYDVKM. Trimming cost V 5 bases and J 10 bases, with 17 bases left between them. CDR3 residues: CASSVGGATTYTF. The DNA for the CDR3 is TGTGCCAGCAGTGTCGGAGGGGCAACAACCTACACCTTC.

The chain joins TRBV10-1 to TRBJ1-2; 7 bases are a match to TRBD1. CDR1 is WNHNN, CDR2 SYGVQD, per germline (reference sequence). This CDR3 is 16 amino acids long. Trimming took 0 bases from V and 8 from J; bases not matched to a gene: 12. CDR3 in amino acids: CASSESTGRGLRGYTF. CDR3 bases: TGCGCCAGCAGTGAGTCGACAGGGAGAGGCCTTCGGGGCTACACCTTC.

The rearrangement uses TRBV27 and TRBJ2-2; D call uncertain. The CDR3 totals 13 residues. CDR1 is MNHEY, CDR2 SMNVEV, per germline (reference sequence). The germline V and J ends were trimmed by 4 bases and 2 bases, with 5 bases remaining between them. Here the CDR3 DNA reads TGTGCCAGCAGTTCAATTAACACCGGGGAGCTGTTTTTT. Protein sequence: CASSSINTGELFF.

CDR3 sequence (DNA): TGTGCCAGCAGCACAAGCTCCCTTAGGGGCGACGAGCAGTACTTC. Amino acid sequence: CASSTSSLRGDEQYF. V and J are TRBV4-2 and TRBJ2-7; a possible D gene is TRBD1 (5 bases). The CDR3 sequence is 15 residues long. Trimming left V 5 bases short and J 5 bases short, with 19 bases between. Germline CDR1 reads LGHNA; CDR2 reads YNFKEQ.

The V and J genes are TRBV28 and TRBJ2-1, with D perhaps TRBD2 (5 bases). V was shortened by 6 bases and J by 2 bases, with 14 bases between the two germline ends. The CDR3 consists of 15 residues. The germline V gene encodes CDR1 MDHEN and CDR2 SYDVKM. The CDR3 sequence is CASSLPLEAYNEQFF. The CDR3 nucleotides read TGTGCCAGCAGCCTCCCCCTGGAGGCCTACAATGAGCAGTTCTTC.

The rearrangement links TRBV28 to TRBJ2-1; 8 bases are a match to TRBD1. Germline V gene sequence: CDR1 MDHEN, CDR2 SYDVKM. V shed 1 base, J shed 7 bases, and the junction held 9 bases outside the gene matches. The CDR3 consists of 16 residues. The CDR3 loop reads CASSLLMAGGRNEQFF. CDR3 bases: TGTGCCAGCAGTTTATTAATGGCAGGGGGCCGGAATGAGCAGTTCTTC.

The CDR3 loop is CASTLLGQNTEAFF. In DNA, the CDR3 is TGTGCCAGCACCCTCCTGGGGCAGAACACTGAAGCTTTCTTT. The genes are TRBV28 and TRBJ1-1, with a possible D match to TRBD1 (5 bases). This CDR3 contains 14 residues. V was shortened by 7 bases and J by 1 base, with 13 bases between the two germline ends. Germline V gene data show CDR1 as MDHEN and CDR2 as SYDVKM. Based on the CDR3 plus reference TRBV28 and TRBJ1-1, the full variable domain is DVKVTQSSRYLVKRTGEKVFLECVQDMDHENMFWYRQDPGLGLRLIYFSYDVKMKEKGDIPEGYSVSREKKERFSLILESASTNQTSMYLCASTLLGQNTEAFFGQGTRLTVV.

This clone was recorded once. The CDR3 DNA follows: TGTGCCTGGAGTGTACGGGAGACCACCATATATTTT. Its protein product is CAWSVRETTIYF. The chain is built from TRBV30 and TRBJ1-3; D is undetermined. V was shortened by 0 bases and J by 9 bases, with 9 bases between the two germline ends. Germline V gene data show CDR1 as GTSNPN and CDR2 as SVGIG (reference sequence). The CDR3 length is 12 residues.

The CDR3 loop reads CASSDIAGLETEQYF. CDR3 in DNA: TGTGCCAGCTCCGATATAGCGGGCCTCGAGACCGAGCAGTACTTC. The chain has TRBV28 and TRBJ2-7, with 7 bases aligning to TRBD2. With 8 bases clipped from V and 6 bases from J, the junction kept 16 bases outside the gene matches. CDR1 and CDR2 (germline): MDHEN, SYDVKM. This CDR3 has 15 residues.

The J gene is TRBJ1-3, the V gene TRBV27; D is uncertain. V was trimmed by 0 bases and J by 0 bases, leaving 12 bases between them. The CDR3 extends over 17 amino acids. The germline gives CDR1 MNHEY, CDR2 SMNVEV (reference sequence). As DNA, the CDR3 is TGTGCCAGCAGTTTATCGGCGGGTTCCAGCTCTGGAAACACCATATATTTT. Protein sequence: CASSLSAGSSSGNTIYF.

This chain uses TRBV29-1 with TRBJ2-3; 9 positions agree with TRBD1. The CDR3 covers 15 residues. Trimming at V came to 6 bases and at J to 2 bases, leaving 9 bases not matched to a gene. The V gene's germline CDR1 is SQVTM and CDR2 ANQGSEA. The CDR3 DNA follows: TGCAGCGTAGCCAGGACAGGGGACCTCACAGATACGCAGTATTTT. Amino acid sequence: CSVARTGDLTDTQYF.

The chain combines TRBV7-2 with TRBJ1-1; TRBD1 might be the D (6 bases). Trimming took off 1 base at V and 7 bases at J, with 13 bases between the two ends. The germline CDR1 and CDR2 sequences are SGHTA and FQGNSA. The CDR3 runs to 14 residues. CDR3 DNA: TGTGCCAGCAGCTTAGTTCCCAGGACAGATGAAGCTTTCTTT. It translates to CASSLVPRTDEAFF.

The chain recombines TRBV29-1 with TRBJ1-2; no definite D call. V lost 3 bases, J lost 0 bases, and 8 bases lay in between. The CDR3 loop spans 13 amino acids. Per the germline V gene, CDR1 is SQVTM and CDR2 is ANQGSEA. CDR3 sequence (DNA): TGCAGCGTTGAGGTTACAGCTAACTATGGCTACACCTTC. Translating gives CSVEVTANYGYTF.

This chain connects TRBV5-1 to TRBJ1-1; D possibly corresponds to TRBD1 (5 bases). CDR1 is SGHRS, CDR2 YFSETQ, per germline. The germline V and J ends were trimmed by 4 bases and 4 bases, with 26 bases remaining between them. The CDR3 totals 18 residues. Here the CDR3 DNA reads TGCGCCAGCAGCCCTGGTCCTCAGGGTGGTACCCGAACCACTGAAGCTTTCTTT. It translates to CASSPGPQGGTRTTEAFF.